This T cell receptor beta chain was found in a study of shared clonotypes between healthy human individuals. Study overall: A few men and two women, aged 18 to 49, were donors. Study-level results: Despite large depth, sorted-subset datasets appeared incompletely sequenced.

The method was immunoSEQ multiplex PCR; TCRdb's version includes in-frame clones alone and lacks a portion of them. The top ten hold roughly 0.9% of the sample, which has around 1,000,000 clones, 77% seen once. The length of the CDR3 is 15 residues. V lost 4 bases and J lost 1, with 12 bases in between. With respect to this clone: Its antigen is undetermined.

The chain is built from TRBV5-3 and TRBJ1-5; D not resolved. TRBV5-3 is treated as an ORF (open reading frame) with a function not yet certain. The sequencing input was memory CD4+ T cells from PBMCs. Documented subset: CD45RA-negative fraction. The receptor was derived from a man aged 18 to 30 in good health. Some clones in this sample may be carry-over from other donors' samples. In DNA form, the CDR3 reads TGTGCCAGAAGCACCCTAGTAGCGAGCAATCAGCCCCAGCATTTT. As protein: CARSTLVASNQPQHF.